This T cell receptor (beta chain) was profiled in a study of T cells in Graves' hyperthyroidism and ophthalmopathy. Losses at the gene ends were 4 bases for V and 10 bases for J; bases not matched to a gene: 7. CDR3 length: 15 residues. Germline values: CDR1 SGHTA, CDR2 FQGNSA. This clonotype was detected many times. RNA transcripts served as the template for amplifying TCR beta CDR3 regions. Primed by the HTBI set, a first-round RT-PCR was run on the TCR CDR3. MiXCR, run by TCRdb on the multiplex PCR reads, gives a single entry per CDR3 protein. Among 400,000 or so distinct CDR3 sequences listed, 13% to 15% were seen once.

The sequence was collected from a woman aged 25 to 39 with Graves' ophthalmopathy. The rearrangement uses TRBV7-2 and TRBJ2-1, with TRBD2 identical over 13 bases. The material sequenced was blood. The CDR3 spells CASSWQRGLAGEQFF. CDR3 in DNA: TGTGCCAGCAGCTGGCAAAGGGGACTAGCGGGAGAGCAGTTCTTC. Filled out from reference TRBV7-2 and TRBJ2-1, the complete variable domain reads GAGVSQSPSNKVTEKGKDVELRCDPISGHTALYWYRQSLGQGLEFLIYFQGNSAPDKSGLPSDRFSAERTGGSVSTLTIQRTQQEDSAVYLCASSWQRGLAGEQFFGPGTRLTVL.